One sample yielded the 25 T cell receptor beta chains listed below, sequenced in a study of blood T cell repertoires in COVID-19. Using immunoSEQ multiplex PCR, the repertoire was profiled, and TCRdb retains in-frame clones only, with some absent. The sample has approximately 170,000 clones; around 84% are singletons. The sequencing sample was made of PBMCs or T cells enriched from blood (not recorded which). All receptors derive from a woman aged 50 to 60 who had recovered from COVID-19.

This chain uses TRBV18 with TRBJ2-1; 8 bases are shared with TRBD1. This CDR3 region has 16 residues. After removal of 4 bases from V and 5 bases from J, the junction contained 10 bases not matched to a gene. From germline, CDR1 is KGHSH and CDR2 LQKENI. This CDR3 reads CASSRNRDRWDNEQFF. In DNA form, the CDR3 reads TGTGCCAGCTCACGTAATCGGGACAGGTGGGACAATGAGCAGTTCTTC.

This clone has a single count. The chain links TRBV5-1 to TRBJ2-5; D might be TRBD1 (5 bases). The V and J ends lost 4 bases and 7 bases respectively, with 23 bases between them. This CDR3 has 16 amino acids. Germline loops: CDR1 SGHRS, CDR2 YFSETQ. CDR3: CASSLQPDRSFGTQYF. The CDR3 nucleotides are TGCGCCAGCAGCCTCCAACCCGACAGATCCTTCGGGACCCAGTACTTC.

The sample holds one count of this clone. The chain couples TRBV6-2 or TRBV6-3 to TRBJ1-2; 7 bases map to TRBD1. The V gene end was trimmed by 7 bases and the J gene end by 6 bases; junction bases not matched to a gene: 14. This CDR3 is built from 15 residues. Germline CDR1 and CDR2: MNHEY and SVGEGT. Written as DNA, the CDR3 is TGTGCCAGCAACCCCTGGGGGACAGACGGAAATGGCTACACCTTC. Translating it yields CASNPWGTDGNGYTF.

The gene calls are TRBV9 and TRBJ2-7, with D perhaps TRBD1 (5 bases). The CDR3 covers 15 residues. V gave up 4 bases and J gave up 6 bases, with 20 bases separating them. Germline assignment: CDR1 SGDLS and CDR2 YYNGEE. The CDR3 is CASSPIPKGASEQYF. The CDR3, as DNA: TGTGCCAGCAGCCCGATCCCCAAAGGGGCCTCCGAGCAGTACTTC.

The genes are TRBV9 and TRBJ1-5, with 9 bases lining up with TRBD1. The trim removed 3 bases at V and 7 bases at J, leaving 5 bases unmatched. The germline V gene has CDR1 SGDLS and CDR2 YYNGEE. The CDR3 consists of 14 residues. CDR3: CASSETGGRQPQHF. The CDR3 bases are TGTGCCAGCAGCGAAACAGGGGGCCGGCAGCCCCAGCATTTT.

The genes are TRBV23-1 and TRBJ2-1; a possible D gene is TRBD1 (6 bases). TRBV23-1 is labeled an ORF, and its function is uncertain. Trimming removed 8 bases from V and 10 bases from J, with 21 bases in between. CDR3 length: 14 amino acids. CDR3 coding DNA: TGCGCCAGCTCCACCGCTCCAGGGGTCAAAGAGCAGTTCTTC. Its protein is CASSTAPGVKEQFF.

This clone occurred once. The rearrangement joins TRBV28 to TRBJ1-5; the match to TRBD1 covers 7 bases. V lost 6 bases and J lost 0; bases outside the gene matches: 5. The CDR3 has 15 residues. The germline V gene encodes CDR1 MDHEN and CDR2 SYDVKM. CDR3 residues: CASSGTENSNQPQHF. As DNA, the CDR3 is TGTGCCAGCAGCGGGACAGAAAATAGCAATCAGCCCCAGCATTTT.

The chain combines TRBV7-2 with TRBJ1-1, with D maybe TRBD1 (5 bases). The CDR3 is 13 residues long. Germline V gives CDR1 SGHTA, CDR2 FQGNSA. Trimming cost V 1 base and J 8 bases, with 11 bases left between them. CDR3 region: CASSLGLAGEAFF. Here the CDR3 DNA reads TGTGCCAGCAGCTTAGGATTGGCAGGGGAAGCTTTCTTT.

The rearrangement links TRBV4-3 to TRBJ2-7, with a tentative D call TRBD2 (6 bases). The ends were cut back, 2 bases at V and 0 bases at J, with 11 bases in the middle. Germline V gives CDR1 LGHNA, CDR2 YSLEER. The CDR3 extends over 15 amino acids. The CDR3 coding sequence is TGCGCCAGCAGCCAACTGGCGGGGACCTCCTACGAGCAGTACTTC. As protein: CASSQLAGTSYEQYF.

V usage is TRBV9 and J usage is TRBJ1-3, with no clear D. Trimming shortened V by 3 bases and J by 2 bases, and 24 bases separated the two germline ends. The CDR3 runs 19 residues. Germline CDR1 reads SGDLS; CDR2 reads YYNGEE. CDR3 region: CASSADGLWSTATGNTIYF. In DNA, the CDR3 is TGTGCCAGCAGCGCAGATGGTCTTTGGTCTACAGCTACTGGAAACACCATATATTTT.

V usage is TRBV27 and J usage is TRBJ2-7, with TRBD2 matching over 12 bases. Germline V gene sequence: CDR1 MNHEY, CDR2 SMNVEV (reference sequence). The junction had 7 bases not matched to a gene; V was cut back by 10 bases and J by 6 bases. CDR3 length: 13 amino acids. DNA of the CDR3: TGTGCCACCGCGACTAGCGGGGGCACCGAGCAGTACTTC. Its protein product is CATATSGGTEQYF.

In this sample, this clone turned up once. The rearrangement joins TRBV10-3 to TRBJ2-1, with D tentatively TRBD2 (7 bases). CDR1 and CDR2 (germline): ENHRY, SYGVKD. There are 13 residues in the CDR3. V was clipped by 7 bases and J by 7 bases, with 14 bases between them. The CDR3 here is CAITKGEGNEQFF. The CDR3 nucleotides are TGTGCCATCACCAAGGGGGAGGGGAATGAGCAGTTCTTC.

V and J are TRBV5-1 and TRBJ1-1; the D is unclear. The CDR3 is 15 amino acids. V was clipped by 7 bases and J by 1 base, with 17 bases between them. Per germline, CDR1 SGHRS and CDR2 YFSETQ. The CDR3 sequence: CASGHLGAGNTEAFF. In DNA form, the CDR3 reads TGCGCCAGCGGGCATTTGGGTGCCGGGAACACTGAAGCTTTCTTT.

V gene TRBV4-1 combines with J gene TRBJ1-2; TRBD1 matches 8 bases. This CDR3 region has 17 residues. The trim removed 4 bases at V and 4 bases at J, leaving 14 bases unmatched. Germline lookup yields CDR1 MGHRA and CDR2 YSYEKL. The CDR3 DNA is TGCGCCAGCAGCCTTACTCCTAGCGGACAGGGAGTCTATGGCTACACCTTC. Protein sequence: CASSLTPSGQGVYGYTF.

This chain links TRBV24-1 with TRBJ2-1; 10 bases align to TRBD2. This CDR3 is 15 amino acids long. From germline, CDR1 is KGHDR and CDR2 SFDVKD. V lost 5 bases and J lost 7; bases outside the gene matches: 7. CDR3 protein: CATSGSGGAWNEQFF. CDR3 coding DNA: TGTGCCACCAGTGGGAGCGGGGGGGCCTGGAATGAGCAGTTCTTC.

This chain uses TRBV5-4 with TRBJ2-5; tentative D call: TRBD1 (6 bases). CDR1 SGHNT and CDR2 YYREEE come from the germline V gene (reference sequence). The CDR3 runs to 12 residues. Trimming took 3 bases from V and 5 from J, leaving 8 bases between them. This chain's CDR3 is CASSYGQETQYF. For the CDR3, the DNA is TGTGCCAGCAGCTACGGACAGGAGACCCAGTACTTC.

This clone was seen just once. The CDR3 nucleotides are TGTGCCAGTAAACTGCCGGGGGGAAGAAATTCACCCCTCCACTTT. Protein: CASKLPGGRNSPLHF. V usage is TRBV19 and J usage is TRBJ1-6; weak D call: TRBD1 (5 bases). The germline V gene has CDR1 LNHDA and CDR2 SQIVND (reference sequence). The germline V and J ends were trimmed by 7 bases and 7 bases, with 17 bases remaining between them. The CDR3 covers 15 residues.

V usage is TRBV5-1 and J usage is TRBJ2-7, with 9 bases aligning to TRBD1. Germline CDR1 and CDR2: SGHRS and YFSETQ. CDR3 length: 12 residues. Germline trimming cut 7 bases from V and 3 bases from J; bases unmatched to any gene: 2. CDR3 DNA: TGCGCCAGCGGGACAGGGCTCTACGAGCAGTACTTC. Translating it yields CASGTGLYEQYF.

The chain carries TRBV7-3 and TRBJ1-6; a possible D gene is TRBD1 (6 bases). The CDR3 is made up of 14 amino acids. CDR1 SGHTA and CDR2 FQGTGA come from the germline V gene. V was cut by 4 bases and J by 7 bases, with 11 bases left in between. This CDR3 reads CASSSQGANSPLHF. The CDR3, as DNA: TGTGCCAGCAGCTCACAGGGAGCCAATTCACCCCTCCACTTT.

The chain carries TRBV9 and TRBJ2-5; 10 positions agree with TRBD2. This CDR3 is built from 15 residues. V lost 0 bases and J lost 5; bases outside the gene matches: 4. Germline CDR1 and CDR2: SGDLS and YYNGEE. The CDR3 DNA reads TGTGCCAGCAGCGTAGAGCGGGGGGGCCAGGAGACCCAGTACTTC. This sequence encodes CASSVERGGQETQYF.

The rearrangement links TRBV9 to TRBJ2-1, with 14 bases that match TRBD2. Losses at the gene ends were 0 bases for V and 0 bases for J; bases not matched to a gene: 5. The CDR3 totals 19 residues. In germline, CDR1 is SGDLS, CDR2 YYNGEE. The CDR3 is CASSVGLAGGPTSYNEQFF. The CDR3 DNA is TGTGCCAGCAGCGTAGGACTAGCGGGAGGGCCGACCTCCTACAATGAGCAGTTCTTC.

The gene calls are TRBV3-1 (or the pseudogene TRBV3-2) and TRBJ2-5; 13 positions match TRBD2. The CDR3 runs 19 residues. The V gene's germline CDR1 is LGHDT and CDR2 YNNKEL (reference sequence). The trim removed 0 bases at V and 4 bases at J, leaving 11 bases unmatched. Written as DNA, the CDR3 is TGTGCCAGCAGCCAAGAGCGGACTAGCGGGAGAAAAAATGGAGAGACCCAGTACTTC. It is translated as CASSQERTSGRKNGETQYF.

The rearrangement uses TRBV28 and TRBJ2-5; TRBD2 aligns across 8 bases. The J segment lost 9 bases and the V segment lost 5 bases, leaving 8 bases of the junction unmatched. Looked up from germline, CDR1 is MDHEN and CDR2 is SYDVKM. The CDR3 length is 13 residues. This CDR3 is CASSKGLGWSQYF. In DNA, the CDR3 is TGTGCCAGCAGTAAGGGACTAGGGTGGTCCCAGTACTTC.

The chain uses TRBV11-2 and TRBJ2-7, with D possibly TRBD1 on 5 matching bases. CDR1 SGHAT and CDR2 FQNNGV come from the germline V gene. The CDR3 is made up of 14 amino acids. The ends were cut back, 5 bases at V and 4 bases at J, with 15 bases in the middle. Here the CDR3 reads CASSLSWGDYEQYF. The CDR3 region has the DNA TGTGCCAGCAGCCTGTCGTGGGGCGATTACGAGCAGTACTTC.

The CDR3 protein is CASSEQGLWSGYTF. DNA of the CDR3: TGTGCCAGCAGCGAACAGGGTTTATGGTCTGGCTACACCTTC. V is TRBV9 and J is TRBJ1-2; maybe TRBD1 (6 bases). V shed 3 bases and J shed 7 bases, with 16 bases lying between them. From germline, CDR1 is SGDLS and CDR2 YYNGEE. CDR3 length: 14 amino acids.